This section outlines one T cell receptor beta chain sequence together with its context. The data were taken from a study of blood T cell repertoires in COVID-19. Across the whole study: COVID-19 samples, acute and convalescent, were from the United States, Italy and Spain.

Germline CDR1 reads SGHNT; CDR2 reads YYREEE (reference sequence). CDR3 length: 19 amino acids. Unmatched junction bases numbered 17, after V lost 2 bases and J lost 5 bases. In the original analysis: By means of reference gene primer amplification, nucleated cell counts were estimated. Produced via immunoSEQ multiplex PCR; TCRdb's table is partial and in-frame only. V and J calls and clone size come straight from that table; D and trimming were deduced from the DNA. This table holds 200,000 to 300,000 clones, 65% to 85% found once. This chain links TRBV5-4 with TRBJ2-1; TRBD1 matches at 9 bases. The sequence came from a human donor in a cohort sampled during active COVID-19. Input material: peripheral blood. This chain's CDR3 is CASSLGDRVVAGVNNEQFF. CDR3 in DNA: TGTGCCAGCAGCTTAGGGGACAGGGTGGTAGCGGGTGTAAACAATGAGCAGTTCTTC.